The 27 T cell receptor beta chains reported below all come from one sample, sequenced in a study of blood T cell repertoires in COVID-19. Data came from immunoSEQ multiplex PCR; TCRdb stores just in-frame clones and leaves some out. Of approximately 110,000 clones in the sample, about 90% are singletons; the top ten hold 2.1%. Sample: peripheral blood. The receptor source for this set is a man aged 45 to 65 with COVID-19, enrolled during active disease.

CDR3 sequence: CASSLGQGRNEQYF. Written as DNA, the CDR3 is TGTGCCAGCAGTTTGGGACAGGGAAGGAACGAGCAGTACTTC. This chain connects TRBV28 to TRBJ2-7, with 9 nucleotides matching TRBD1. This CDR3 has 14 residues. Germline loops: CDR1 MDHEN, CDR2 SYDVKM. V lost 3 bases and J lost 5; bases outside the gene matches: 5. Looking up the rest from reference TRBV28 and TRBJ2-7 gives the full variable domain: DVKVTQSSRYLVKRTGEKVFLECVQDMDHENMFWYRQDPGLGLRLIYFSYDVKMKEKGDIPEGYSVSREKKERFSLILESASTNQTSMYLCASSLGQGRNEQYFGPGTRLTVT.

This chain joins TRBV3-1 (or the pseudogene TRBV3-2) and TRBJ2-2; D not certain. V was shortened by 6 bases and J by 4 bases, with 9 bases between the two germline ends. Germline CDR1 is LGHDT and CDR2 is YNNKEL (reference sequence). This CDR3 comprises 13 residues. CDR3 region: CASRLSPTGELFF. CDR3 in DNA: TGTGCCAGCAGACTCTCTCCCACCGGGGAGCTGTTTTTT.

V usage is TRBV7-9 and J usage is TRBJ2-7, with 8 bases matching TRBD1. The length of the CDR3 is 13 residues. The J segment lost 5 bases and the V segment lost 5 bases, leaving 5 bases of the junction unmatched. The V gene's germline CDR1 is SEHNR and CDR2 FQNEAQ (reference sequence). In nucleotides, the CDR3 is TGTGCCAGCAGCCCGCCAGGGGGCCACGAGCAGTACGTC. It specifies CASSPPGGHEQYV.

The rearrangement joins TRBV27 to TRBJ1-4; possible D gene TRBD1, 5 bases. The CDR3 has 15 residues. Germline CDR1 is MNHEY and CDR2 is SMNVEV (reference sequence). V was clipped by 8 bases and J by 4 bases, with 17 bases between them. The CDR3 sequence is CASERQLKSNEKLFF. Here the CDR3 DNA reads TGTGCCAGCGAACGACAGCTTAAGAGTAATGAAAAACTGTTTTTT. Full variable domain (outside the CDR3, taken from reference TRBV27 and TRBJ1-4): EAQVTQNPRYLITVTGKKLTVTCSQNMNHEYMSWYRQDPGLGLRQIYYSMNVEVTDKGDVPEGYKVSRKEKRNFPLILESPSPNQTSLYFCASERQLKSNEKLFFGSGTQLSVL.

The chain joins TRBV5-1 to TRBJ1-5; TRBD1 might be the D (6 bases). Between the trimmed V and J ends, which lost 4 bases and 4 bases, there was a span of 9 bases. Germline CDR1 and CDR2: SGHRS and YFSETQ. The CDR3 has 13 residues. CDR3 amino acids: CASSRTVNQPQHF. CDR3 nucleotides: TGCGCCAGCAGCCGGACAGTAAATCAGCCCCAGCATTTT.

The CDR3 is CASSLVLAGGNEQFF. In nucleotides, the CDR3 is TGTGCCAGCAGCTTAGTACTAGCGGGAGGGAATGAGCAGTTCTTC. V is TRBV7-8 and J is TRBJ2-1; 13 positions match TRBD2. This CDR3 is 15 amino acids long. Per germline, CDR1 SGHVS and CDR2 FQNEAQ. The ends lost 1 base at V and 7 bases at J; junction bases unmatched: 1.

This chain uses TRBV2 with TRBJ1-4, with 7 bases lining up with TRBD1. CDR1 and CDR2 (germline): SNHLY, FYNNEI. V was pared by 4 bases and J by 7 bases, with 3 bases of the junction left unmatched. This CDR3 is 13 amino acids long. CDR3 bases: TGTGCCAGCAGTGGACAGGGAATTGAAAAACTGTTTTTT. Translated: CASSGQGIEKLFF.

In DNA form, the CDR3 reads TGTGCCTGGAGTGTGGGGCATGGGGTGAACAATGAGCAGTTCTTC. It translates to CAWSVGHGVNNEQFF. This chain links TRBV30 with TRBJ2-1; a weak D match, TRBD1 (5 bases). This CDR3 contains 15 residues. Trimming cost V 0 bases and J 5 bases, with 14 bases left between them. Germline CDR1 GTSNPN, CDR2 SVGIG (reference sequence).

V and J are TRBV30 and TRBJ2-1; 11 nucleotides match TRBD2. In germline, CDR1 is GTSNPN, CDR2 SVGIG (reference sequence). The CDR3 length is 15 residues. The junction had 5 bases not matched to a gene; V was cut back by 2 bases and J by 5 bases. The CDR3 is CAWSLGTSGHNEQFF. The CDR3 DNA is TGTGCCTGGAGTCTCGGGACTAGCGGACACAATGAGCAGTTCTTC.

This chain uses TRBV14 with TRBJ2-5, with 7 bases that match TRBD1. V lost 4 bases to trimming and J lost 5 bases; unmatched junction nucleotides: 10. Per germline, CDR1 SGHDN and CDR2 FVKESK. The CDR3 runs to 15 residues. In nucleotides, the CDR3 is TGTGCCAGCAGCCTCAGGGGGTGGCTTTGGGAGACCCAGTACTTC. This codes for CASSLRGWLWETQYF.

This rearrangement joins TRBV6-6 to TRBJ1-5; TRBD1 aligns across 7 bases. The germline V gene has CDR1 MNHNY and CDR2 SVGAGI (reference sequence). This CDR3 region has 14 residues. V shed 6 bases and J 7 bases; nucleotides not matched to a gene: 9. DNA of the CDR3: TGTGCCAGCAGCGCCGGGACAGACGCACAGCCCCAGCATTTT. This gives the protein CASSAGTDAQPQHF.

The V gene is TRBV18, the J gene TRBJ2-7, with D perhaps TRBD2 (6 bases). Germline V gene lookup returns CDR1 KGHSH and CDR2 LQKENI. The length of the CDR3 is 16 residues. V was trimmed by 0 bases and J by 0 bases, leaving 12 bases between them. The DNA of the CDR3 is TGTGCCAGCTCACCACCCGGGCTAGCGAGCTCCTACGAGCAGTACTTC. This sequence encodes CASSPPGLASSYEQYF.

The chain links TRBV30 to TRBJ1-1; D may be TRBD1 (6 bases). The germline V gene has CDR1 GTSNPN and CDR2 SVGIG (reference sequence). The CDR3 extends over 13 amino acids. V lost 5 bases and J 9 bases, leaving 19 bases between the germline ends. The DNA of the CDR3 is TGTGCCTGGTCTCCAAAAGACAGGTTTAAAGCTTTCTTT. The encoded protein is CAWSPKDRFKAFF.

The chain uses TRBV29-1 and TRBJ1-6; 9 bases map to TRBD1. Germline V lookup: CDR1 SQVTM, CDR2 ANQGSEA. The V segment lost 5 bases and the J segment 7 bases; nucleotides outside the gene matches: 6. This CDR3 is built from 14 residues. CDR3 region: CSVSGQGSNSPLHF. The CDR3 nucleotides are TGCAGCGTTTCGGGACAGGGAAGCAATTCACCCCTCCACTTT.

The CDR3 protein is CASSPARTRGYNEQFF. CDR3 sequence (DNA): TGCGCCAGCAGCCCGGCTAGGACTAGGGGTTACAATGAGCAGTTCTTC. The V and J genes are TRBV5-1 and TRBJ2-1; 7 bases agree with TRBD2. V was pared by 4 bases and J by 4 bases, with 11 bases of the junction left unmatched. This CDR3 spans 16 amino acids. Germline V gene data show CDR1 as SGHRS and CDR2 as YFSETQ.

The J gene is TRBJ2-7, the V gene TRBV9; 9 nucleotides match TRBD2. V lost 4 bases, J lost 2 bases, and 4 bases stayed unmatched. The CDR3 has 14 amino acids. CDR1 is SGDLS and CDR2 is YYNGEE in the germline V gene. Here the CDR3 DNA reads TGTGCCAGCAGCCCGACTAGCGGCGCCTACGAGCAGTACTTC. This gives the protein CASSPTSGAYEQYF.

This clone was detected once. The chain couples TRBV11-2 to TRBJ2-3; D unclear. The ends were cut back, 4 bases at V and 0 bases at J, with 11 bases in the middle. This CDR3 has 15 residues. The germline V gene has CDR1 SGHAT and CDR2 FQNNGV. The CDR3 protein is CASSSPPTSTDTQYF. CDR3 sequence (DNA): TGTGCCAGCAGCTCCCCCCCGACTAGCACAGATACGCAGTATTTT.

By frequency in the sample, this clone is medium-sized. This chain links TRBV13 with TRBJ2-1, with 13 positions matching TRBD2. CDR1 and CDR2 from the germline V gene are PRHDT and FYEKMQ (reference sequence). The CDR3 loop spans 18 amino acids. V shed 4 bases, J shed 5 bases, and the junction held 11 bases outside the gene matches. CDR3 protein: CASSSKGLAGVRDNEQFF. The CDR3 DNA reads as TGTGCCAGCAGCTCGAAAGGACTAGCGGGAGTTCGAGACAATGAGCAGTTCTTC.

This sequence joins TRBV5-6 and TRBJ2-7; TRBD1 might be the D (6 bases). The germline V gene has CDR1 SGHDT and CDR2 YYEEEE. The CDR3 runs to 16 residues. V was clipped by 0 bases and J by 0 bases, with 13 bases between them. The CDR3 bases are TGTGCCAGCAGCTTGGTGGGACACAGGAACTCCTACGAGCAGTACTTC. It is translated as CASSLVGHRNSYEQYF.

The gene calls are TRBV5-4 and TRBJ2-2, with 11 bases fitting TRBD1. CDR1 and CDR2 from the germline V gene are SGHNT and YYREEE (reference sequence). This CDR3 region has 16 residues. Germline trimming cut 3 bases from V and 4 bases from J; bases unmatched to any gene: 5. CDR3 protein: CASSSGTGGFTGELFF. CDR3 DNA: TGTGCCAGCAGCTCCGGGACAGGGGGATTCACCGGGGAGCTGTTTTTT.

The chain carries TRBV6-5 and TRBJ1-5, with 7 positions matching TRBD1. The germline CDR1 and CDR2 sequences are MNHEY and SVGAGI. This CDR3 contains 15 residues. J gave up 7 bases and V 0 bases, and 6 bases lay outside the gene matches. CDR3 sequence: CASSYSLAQGQPQHF. The CDR3 coding sequence is TGTGCCAGCAGTTACTCCCTTGCACAGGGGCAGCCCCAGCATTTT.

The V gene is TRBV2, the J gene TRBJ2-7; possibly TRBD1 for D (5 bases). CDR1 and CDR2 from the germline V gene are SNHLY and FYNNEI. V was trimmed by 4 bases and J by 6 bases, leaving 16 bases between them. The CDR3 contains 14 residues. CDR3 bases: TGTGCCAGCAGTGCTTGGGGCCCTTTATCCGAGCAGTACTTC. It codes for CASSAWGPLSEQYF.

V and J are TRBV3-1 (or the pseudogene TRBV3-2) and TRBJ1-6; 7 bases agree with TRBD1. After removal of 1 base from V and 6 bases from J, the junction contained 3 bases not matched to a gene. Germline V lookup: CDR1 LGHDT, CDR2 YNNKEL (reference sequence). This CDR3 has 15 residues. CDR3: CASSQGQGGNSPLHF. Here the CDR3 DNA reads TGTGCCAGCAGCCAAGGACAGGGAGGTAATTCACCCCTCCACTTT.

The V and J genes are TRBV19 and TRBJ1-1; a possible D gene is TRBD1 (6 bases). Germline V gene sequence: CDR1 LNHDA, CDR2 SQIVND (reference sequence). The CDR3 runs 16 residues. V was pared by 3 bases and J by 1 base, with 15 bases between. For the CDR3, the DNA is TGTGCCAGTAGTATCCCCCCCGGCAGGGGGAACACTGAAGCTTTCTTT. Its protein product is CASSIPPGRGNTEAFF.

The chain links TRBV7-9 to TRBJ2-3, with D perhaps TRBD2 (7 bases). Germline loops: CDR1 SEHNR, CDR2 FQNEAQ (reference sequence). This CDR3 has 14 residues. Trimming left V 6 bases short and J 6 bases short, with 16 bases between. Here the CDR3 reads CASRSRGAADTQYF. The CDR3 DNA is TGTGCCAGCAGGTCCCGGGGGGCAGCGGATACGCAGTATTTT.

The CDR3 nucleotides read TGCAGTGCTAGTGTGGGGGGGGATTGGGATGAGCAGTTCTTC. Residues: CSASVGGDWDEQFF. V is TRBV20-1 and J is TRBJ2-1; 7 positions agree with TRBD2. Germline CDR1 reads DFQATT; CDR2 reads SNEGSKA (reference sequence). V was pared by 3 bases and J by 8 bases, with 10 bases of the junction left unmatched. This CDR3 is built from 14 residues.

J is TRBJ2-2 and V is TRBV5-1; 7 positions agree with TRBD1. The germline gives CDR1 SGHRS, CDR2 YFSETQ. Trimming at V came to 4 bases and at J to 3 bases, leaving 9 bases not matched to a gene. This CDR3 spans 16 amino acids. CDR3 region: CASSLGQEQYTGELFF. Written as DNA, the CDR3 is TGCGCCAGCAGCCTCGGACAGGAACAGTACACCGGGGAGCTGTTTTTT.